Listed below are T cell receptor beta chains from one sample, sequenced in a study of blood T cell repertoires in COVID-19. Sequenced by immunoSEQ multiplex PCR; TCRdb stores in-frame clones only, minus some. The sample consists of some 390,000 clones, about 90% of them appearing once. Input material: PBMCs or T cells enriched from blood (not recorded which). The origin of the receptors is a woman in her 30s who had recovered from COVID-19. The CDR3 runs from the conserved cysteine through the conserved F or W. The order of the fields is D gene, J gene, V gene, clone size, CDR3 protein, CDR3 DNA. D genes are given only for firm matches. Clone size is shown for a subset of rows, as once, few, many or a class of expanded clone.

d_gene: TRBD1; j_gene: TRBJ1-6; v_gene: TRBV7-3; abundance: .; CDR3aa: CASSLTGTGRSPLHF; CDR3nt: TGTGCCAGCAGCTTGACCGGGACAGGGCGCTCACCCCTCCACTTT
d_gene: TRBD1; j_gene: TRBJ2-7; v_gene: TRBV11-1; abundance: .; CDR3aa: CASSLAGTGGSYEQYF; CDR3nt: TGTGCCAGCAGCTTAGCCGGGACAGGGGGCTCCTACGAGCAGTACTTC
d_gene: TRBD1; j_gene: TRBJ1-2; v_gene: TRBV4-1; abundance: .; CDR3aa: CASSQEGTGIGYTF; CDR3nt: TGCGCCAGCAGCCAAGAGGGGACAGGGATCGGCTACACCTTC
d_gene: .; j_gene: TRBJ2-2; v_gene: TRBV30; abundance: .; CDR3aa: CAWIRGRSGELFF; CDR3nt: TGTGCCTGGATTCGTGGAAGGAGCGGGGAGCTGTTTTTT
d_gene: TRBD1; j_gene: TRBJ1-1; v_gene: TRBV24-1; abundance: .; CDR3aa: CATSDLKGQKNTEAFF; CDR3nt: TGTGCCACCAGTGATTTAAAGGGACAGAAGAACACTGAAGCTTTCTTT
d_gene: TRBD2; j_gene: TRBJ2-3; v_gene: TRBV18; abundance: .; CDR3aa: CASGLAGLTDTQYF; CDR3nt: TGTGCCAGCGGACTAGCGGGACTCACAGATACGCAGTATTTT
d_gene: TRBD1; j_gene: TRBJ2-7; v_gene: TRBV24-1; abundance: .; CDR3aa: CATSRDRGNEQYF; CDR3nt: TGTGCCACCAGTAGGGACAGGGGAAACGAGCAGTACTTC
d_gene: .; j_gene: TRBJ1-1; v_gene: TRBV5-1; abundance: .; CDR3aa: CASSLGRRYTEAFF; CDR3nt: TGCGCCAGCAGCTTGGGTCGTCGGTACACTGAAGCTTTCTTT
d_gene: TRBD2; j_gene: TRBJ2-3; v_gene: TRBV28; abundance: .; CDR3aa: CASSLAELRLGTDTQYF; CDR3nt: TGTGCCAGCAGCCTAGCGGAATTACGTTTGGGCACAGATACGCAGTATTTT
d_gene: TRBD2; j_gene: TRBJ2-5; v_gene: TRBV14; abundance: .; CDR3aa: CASSPSGGARETQYF; CDR3nt: TGTGCCAGCAGCCCTAGCGGGGGGGCCCGGGAGACCCAGTACTTC
d_gene: TRBD1; j_gene: TRBJ2-1; v_gene: TRBV7-8; abundance: .; CDR3aa: CASSYRDRGMDEQFF; CDR3nt: TGTGCCAGCAGCTACCGGGACAGGGGTATGGATGAGCAGTTCTTC
d_gene: TRBD1; j_gene: TRBJ1-1; v_gene: TRBV10-3; abundance: once; CDR3aa: CATQGGNTEAFF; CDR3nt: TGTGCCACCCAGGGGGGAAACACTGAAGCTTTCTTT
d_gene: .; j_gene: TRBJ1-5; v_gene: TRBV4-2; abundance: .; CDR3aa: CASSHPARAKYSNQPQHF; CDR3nt: TGTGCCAGCAGCCACCCGGCCAGGGCTAAATATAGCAATCAGCCCCAGCATTTT
d_gene: .; j_gene: TRBJ2-3; v_gene: TRBV5-4; abundance: .; CDR3aa: CASSGAAGFTDTQYF; CDR3nt: TGTGCCAGCAGCGGGGCGGCAGGATTCACAGATACGCAGTATTTT
d_gene: .; j_gene: TRBJ1-4; v_gene: TRBV7-9; abundance: .; CDR3aa: CASSSRPRPPAEKLFF; CDR3nt: TGTGCCAGCAGCTCTAGACCAAGGCCACCCGCTGAAAAACTGTTTTTT
d_gene: TRBD1; j_gene: TRBJ1-3; v_gene: TRBV30; abundance: .; CDR3aa: CARSAGQGSSGNTIYF; CDR3nt: TGTGCCCGGTCGGCCGGACAGGGGAGCTCTGGAAACACCATATATTTT
d_gene: .; j_gene: TRBJ1-2; v_gene: TRBV19; abundance: .; CDR3aa: CASSIFWDISDGYTF; CDR3nt: TGTGCCAGTAGTATATTCTGGGACATTTCGGATGGCTACACCTTC
d_gene: .; j_gene: TRBJ2-7; v_gene: TRBV5-1; abundance: .; CDR3aa: CASSRGSHGEQYF; CDR3nt: TGCGCCAGCTCCAGAGGCAGCCACGGGGAGCAGTACTTC